The sequence of this TCR beta chain was determined in a study of T cells expressing NK-cell markers. As for the study in general: Beta-chain profiling covered CD3+CD56+NKG2C+, CD3+CD56+NKG2C- and CD3+CD56-NKG2C+ sorted subsets.

Libraries used 5'RACE template switching adding universal primer site and UMIs. TCRdb re-called the 5' RACE reads and catalogs CDR3 proteins one per entry, DNA excluded. With a few hundred thousand distinct CDR3 sequences in the sample, the ten largest clones hold roughly 5.2%. Germline loops: CDR1 KGHSH, CDR2 LQKENI. This CDR3 comprises 16 residues. The chain uses TRBV18 and TRBJ2-7; checking the TCRdb D call of TRBD2 is not possible without DNA. Material for sequencing was blood T cells: a sorted CD56 or NKG2C T cell subset, CD4+ or CD8+ T cells, or bulk PBMC T cells (not recorded which). The receptor comes from a man aged 18-75 years in good health. The CDR3 loop is CASSVHSGGPPYEQYF.